This T cell receptor beta chain was captured by sequencing in a study of shared clonotypes between healthy human individuals. CD45RO-negative, CCR7-positively selected cells formed the naive CD8 fraction, excluding terminally differentiated effector memory CD45RA+ cells. TCRdb's table, derived via immunoSEQ multiplex PCR, lists solely in-frame clones and lacks some. The data show about 2 million clones, about 94% seen once. Germline V gives CDR1 MDHEN, CDR2 SYDVKM. V gave up 6 bases and J gave up 1 base; unmatched junction bases: 12. CDR3 length: 16 amino acids. The sequenced sample was naive CD8+ T cells sorted from blood. V and J are TRBV28 and TRBJ2-7; 7 bases map to TRBD1. This TCR derives from a young man in good health. CDR3 nucleotides: TGTGCCAGCAGCAGCTCCCACCTGACAGGGTCCTACGAGCAGTACTTC. This codes for CASSSSHLTGSYEQYF.